This T cell receptor (beta chain) is drawn from a study of post-analysis software for immune sequencing data. Included in the TCR beta cDNA libraries were unique molecular identifiers. One entry per CDR3 protein results from TCRdb running MiXCR on the PCR reads. The sample lists some 890,000 distinct CDR3 sequences; approximately 50% were seen once. The study, taken as a whole, reports: Multiple sclerosis patients had significantly lower normalized Chao1 diversity than controls. Same-batch samples co-clustered strongly by F measure. The five TRBV segments detected at higher frequency in patients than in controls included TRBV5-6, TRBV5-1 and TRBV20-1.

V was cut by 5 bases and J by 5 bases, with 9 bases left in between. Germline-derived CDR1 and CDR2 are SEHNR and FQNEAQ (reference sequence). This CDR3 contains 12 residues. This clonotype appeared once. Its antigen is unknown. Source material: blood. The sequence derives from a girl aged 10 to 17 with multiple sclerosis. The V and J genes are TRBV7-9 and TRBJ2-5, with D unclear. CDR3 sequence (DNA): TGTGCCAGCAGCCCTCGAGACGAGACCCAGTACTTC. It encodes CASSPRDETQYF.